This T cell receptor beta chain is from a study of OX40 agonist ivuxolimab in advanced cancers. Study-wide context: Aged roughly 23 to 80 with a mean of about 63 years, they were about 83% male.

TCRdb keeps only in-frame clones here, not all; method: immunoSEQ multiplex PCR. The sample has more than 90,000 clones, roughly four fifths seen once. Overall study findings and caveats: On average, a greater number of expanded clones characterised CD8+ T cells relative to CD4+.

V lost 6 bases and J lost 0; bases outside the gene matches: 5. Germline assignment: CDR1 MNHNS and CDR2 SASEGT. The CDR3 spans 15 residues. A word on this clone: Antigen unknown.

This specimen was CD4+ or CD8+ T cells sorted from blood, taken in a trial of the OX40 agonist ivuxolimab. This sequence joins TRBV6-1 and TRBJ2-3, with 8 bases matching TRBD2. This clonotype was obtained from an adult with an advanced solid tumor such as melanoma, head and neck, liver or kidney cancer. CDR3 coding DNA: TGTGCCAGCAGGAGTAGCGGGGCTAGCACAGATACGCAGTATTTT. This sequence encodes CASRSSGASTDTQYF.